Each of the 11 T cell receptor beta chains below was sequenced from the same sample in a study of blood T cell repertoires in COVID-19. Profiling relied on immunoSEQ multiplex PCR, and the TCRdb table lists in-frame clones only, not all of them. The table lists about 250,000 clones, roughly 86% of them singletons. The sample consisted of peripheral blood. The source of these receptors is a woman aged 55-69 years who had recovered from COVID-19.

V and J are TRBV5-1 and TRBJ1-2; 7 positions match TRBD1. CDR1 is SGHRS and CDR2 is YFSETQ in the germline V gene. The V segment lost 3 bases and the J segment 4 bases; nucleotides outside the gene matches: 12. The CDR3 runs to 16 residues. CDR3 sequence (DNA): TGCGCCAGCAGCTCCGTTACAGGGGACCGTGGCTATGGCTACACCTTC. This gives the protein CASSSVTGDRGYGYTF.

This clone was detected a few times. The chain links TRBV19 to TRBJ1-1, with TRBD1 matching over 11 bases. CDR1 is LNHDA and CDR2 is SQIVND in the germline V gene (reference sequence). The CDR3 spans 15 residues. V was clipped by 4 bases and J by 4 bases; unmatched bases: 5. The CDR3 nucleotides are TGTGCCAGTAGTACGGACAGGGGGCGTAGCACTGAAGCTTTCTTT. Residues: CASSTDRGRSTEAFF. The full variable domain, in which reference TRBV19 and TRBJ1-1 provide the parts outside the CDR3, is DGGITQSPKYLFRKEGQNVTLSCEQNLNHDAMYWYRQDPGQGLRLIYYSQIVNDFQKGDIAEGYSVSREKKESFPLTVTSAQKNPTAFYLCASSTDRGRSTEAFFGQGTRLTVV.

The rearrangement joins TRBV7-9 to TRBJ1-2; TRBD1 is a possible D gene (5 bases). From germline, CDR1 is SEHNR and CDR2 FQNEAQ (reference sequence). V lost 9 bases to trimming and J lost 4 bases, with 21 bases between them. This CDR3 has 15 amino acids. CDR3 sequence (DNA): TGTGCCAGTGTCAAGGGGCCGCCCGGTGGCTATGGCTACACCTTC. This codes for CASVKGPPGGYGYTF.

The chain employs TRBV2 and TRBJ2-5; 8 positions agree with TRBD2. The CDR3 is 15 amino acids. Looked up from germline, CDR1 is SNHLY and CDR2 is FYNNEI. V shed 6 bases, J shed 1 base, and the junction held 7 bases outside the gene matches. The CDR3 region is CASSGTLAAQETQYF. The CDR3, as DNA: TGTGCCAGCAGCGGGACACTAGCGGCCCAAGAGACCCAGTACTTC.

The genes are TRBV6-6 and TRBJ1-2; TRBD1 aligns across 8 bases. CDR3 length: 13 residues. Germline trimming cut 7 bases from V and 9 bases from J; bases unmatched to any gene: 10. Germline-derived CDR1 and CDR2 are MNHNY and SVGAGI (reference sequence). CDR3 sequence: CASIFPGTGSYTF. As DNA, the CDR3 is TGTGCCAGCATCTTCCCCGGGACAGGTAGCTACACCTTC.

The chain has TRBV20-1 and TRBJ1-1; D not certain. Trimming pared 3 bases from V and 1 base from J, leaving 9 bases between. Germline V gives CDR1 DFQATT, CDR2 SNEGSKA (reference sequence). CDR3 length equals 13 residues. In DNA, the CDR3 is TGCAGTGCTAGTGCGCGGAGGAACACTGAAGCTTTCTTT. Protein sequence: CSASARRNTEAFF.

This chain connects TRBV15 to TRBJ1-5, with D possibly TRBD1 on 5 matching bases. Germline CDR1 reads LNHNV; CDR2 reads YYDKDF (reference sequence). This CDR3 spans 15 amino acids. V lost 8 bases, J lost 0 bases, and 14 bases lay in between. CDR3 loop: CATARQLYSNQPQHF. As DNA, the CDR3 is TGTGCCACCGCACGACAGCTCTATAGCAATCAGCCCCAGCATTTT.

The V call is TRBV28, the J call TRBJ1-1; maybe TRBD1 (5 bases). V was cut by 4 bases and J by 4 bases, with 13 bases left in between. This CDR3 has 14 residues. Germline CDR1 is MDHEN and CDR2 is SYDVKM. CDR3 coding DNA: TGTGCCAGCAGTTCCGACGGGGGGGTCACTGAAGCTTTCTTT. It codes for CASSSDGGVTEAFF.

In DNA, the CDR3 is TGTGCCAGCAGCTTAGCCTCCACTAGCTCCGGGCCCGGGGAGCTGTTTTTT. Encoded protein: CASSLASTSSGPGELFF. V and J are TRBV13 and TRBJ2-2; TRBD2 is a possible D gene (6 bases). The germline V gene has CDR1 PRHDT and CDR2 FYEKMQ (reference sequence). CDR3 length: 17 residues. Trimming shortened V by 1 base and J by 6 bases, and 18 bases separated the two germline ends.

The V call is TRBV3-1 (or the pseudogene TRBV3-2), the J call TRBJ2-3; D is unresolved. The CDR3 is 13 amino acids. Germline V gene sequence: CDR1 LGHDT, CDR2 YNNKEL (reference sequence). V lost 1 base and J lost 5, with 7 bases in between. The CDR3 here is CASSQVAKDTQYF. In DNA form, the CDR3 reads TGTGCCAGCAGCCAAGTGGCCAAAGATACGCAGTATTTT.

The chain links TRBV7-9 to TRBJ1-1; D remains ambiguous. The length of the CDR3 is 15 residues. Germline V gives CDR1 SEHNR, CDR2 FQNEAQ (reference sequence). Trimming took off 0 bases at V and 1 base at J, with 9 bases between the two ends. The CDR3 bases are TGTGCCAGCAGCTTAGCGCAGGATCAGAACACTGAAGCTTTCTTT. Protein sequence: CASSLAQDQNTEAFF.